A selection of T cell receptor beta chains follows, all from one sample in a study of shared clonotypes between healthy human individuals. The table came from immunoSEQ multiplex PCR; TCRdb's copy has only in-frame clones and leaves some out. The table lists 2 million to 2.5 million clones, 90% to 96% of them singletons. Sequencing was performed on naive CD4+ T cells sorted from blood. The receptors originated from a man aged 18 to 29 in good health. Each CDR3 is given with its conserved first and last residue. A D gene is named only where the DNA matches it firmly.

d_gene	v_gene	j_gene	CDR3nt	CDR3aa
TRBD2	TRBV29-1	TRBJ2-3	TGCAGCGTCCAGAGACTAGCTGAGGGCACAGATACGCAGTATTTT	CSVQRLAEGTDTQYF
NA	TRBV7-2	TRBJ2-2	TGTGCCAGCAGCTCGACTTTTGCGGGGGAGCTGTTTTTT	CASSSTFAGELFF
TRBD1	TRBV5-1	TRBJ2-3	TGCGCCAGCAGCTTGGGACACTACAGGGGGCGCCGGGATACGCAGTATTTT	CASSLGHYRGRRDTQYF
NA	TRBV12-5	TRBJ1-5	TGTGCTAGTGGTTTGCCTCACGTCGGGAGGAACAATCAGCCCCAGCATTTT	CASGLPHVGRNNQPQHF
TRBD1	TRBV6-1	TRBJ1-1	TGTGCCAGCCTCCCGGCCTGGACAGGGGGAACTGAAGCTTTCTTT	CASLPAWTGGTEAFF
NA	TRBV7-3	TRBJ1-5	TGTGCCAGCAGCTTAACGGGGGGCGATAATCAGCCCCAGCATTTT	CASSLTGGDNQPQHF
NA	TRBV6-1	TRBJ1-1	TGTGCCAGCAGCGACCCAGGGTTACGGACTGAAGCTTTCTTT	CASSDPGLRTEAFF
NA	TRBV5-1	TRBJ2-1	TGCGCCAGCAGCTTGGCCCCGGGGAGAAACAATGAGCAGTTCTTC	CASSLAPGRNNEQFF
NA	TRBV12-5	TRBJ2-5	TGTGCTAGTGGTTTGACTCCGAACCTACAAGAGACCCAGTACTTC	CASGLTPNLQETQYF
TRBD2	TRBV7-9	TRBJ2-7	TGTGCCAGCAGCTTCCGAGCGGGGGATTCCTACGAGCAGTACTTC	CASSFRAGDSYEQYF